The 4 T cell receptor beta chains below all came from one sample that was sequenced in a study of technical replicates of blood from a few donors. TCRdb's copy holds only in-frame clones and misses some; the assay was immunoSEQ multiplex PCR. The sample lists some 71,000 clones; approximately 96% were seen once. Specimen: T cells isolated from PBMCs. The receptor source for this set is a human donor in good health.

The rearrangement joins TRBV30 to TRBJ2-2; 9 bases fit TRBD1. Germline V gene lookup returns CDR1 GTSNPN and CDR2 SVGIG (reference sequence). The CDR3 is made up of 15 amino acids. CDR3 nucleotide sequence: TGTGCTTGGGAGGGGACAGGGCTGAACACCGGGGAGCTGTTTTTT. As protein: CAWEGTGLNTGELFF.

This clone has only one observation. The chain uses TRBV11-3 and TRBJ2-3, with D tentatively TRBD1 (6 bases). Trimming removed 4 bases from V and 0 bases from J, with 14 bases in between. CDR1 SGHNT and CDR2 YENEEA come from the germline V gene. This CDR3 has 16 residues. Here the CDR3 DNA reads TGTGCCAGCAGCTCAGGGGCTAGGTTTAGCACAGATACGCAGTATTTT. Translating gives CASSSGARFSTDTQYF.

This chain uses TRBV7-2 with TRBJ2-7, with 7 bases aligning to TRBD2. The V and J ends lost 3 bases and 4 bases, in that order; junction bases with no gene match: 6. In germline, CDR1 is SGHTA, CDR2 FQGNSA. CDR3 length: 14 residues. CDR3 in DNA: TGTGCCAGCAGCTTGTCTAGCGGTTATTACGAGCAGTACTTC. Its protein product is CASSLSSGYYEQYF.

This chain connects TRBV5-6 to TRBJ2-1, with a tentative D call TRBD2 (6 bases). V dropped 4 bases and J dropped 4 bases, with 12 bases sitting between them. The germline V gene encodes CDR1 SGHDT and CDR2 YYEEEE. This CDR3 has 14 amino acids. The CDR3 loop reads CASSPRRAYNEQFF. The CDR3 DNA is TGTGCCAGCAGCCCGCGGAGGGCGTACAATGAGCAGTTCTTC. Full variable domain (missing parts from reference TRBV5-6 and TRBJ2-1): DAGVTQSPTHLIKTRGQQVTLRCSPKSGHDTVSWYQQALGQGPQFIFQYYEEEERQRGNFPDRFSGHQFPNYSSELNVNALLLGDSALYLCASSPRRAYNEQFFGPGTRLTVL.